This passage covers 7 T cell receptor beta chains from one sample sequenced in a study of T-cell memory formation after mild COVID-19. MiXCR was run by TCRdb on the 5' RACE reads, yielding one entry per CDR3 protein. This table holds more than 100,000 distinct CDR3 sequences, about 18% found once. The sample taken for sequencing was PBMCs or a T cell subset sorted from them (not recorded which). The receptors come from a man between 18 and 35 years old who had mild COVID-19 (a few samples of this study predate the infection). Cell type and time point are not known.

The chain joins TRBV20-1 to TRBJ1-1, with D uncertain. The CDR3 totals 12 residues. Germline-derived CDR1 and CDR2 are DFQATT and SNEGSKA (reference sequence). Trimming left V 4 bases short and J 11 bases short, with 17 bases between. The CDR3 nucleotides read TGCAGTGCTAATAGCGGGAGGGTGGGCGCTTTCTTT. Protein product: CSANSGRVGAFF.

This clonotype turned up a few times. This chain uses TRBV12-3 or TRBV12-4 with TRBJ1-2; TRBD1 aligns across 8 bases. V gave up 6 bases and J gave up 10 bases; unmatched junction bases: 10. CDR3 size: 13 residues. Here the CDR3 reads CASSPGQGLLYTF. The CDR3 DNA sequence: TGTGCCAGCAGCCCTGGACAGGGTCTTCTCTACACCTTC.

This clonotype appeared many times. This chain connects TRBV20-1 to TRBJ2-6, with unresolved D. Germline V gene sequence: CDR1 DFQATT, CDR2 SNEGSKA (reference sequence). The CDR3 runs 14 residues. Trimming pared 5 bases from V and 0 bases from J, leaving 8 bases between. The CDR3 nucleotides are TGCAGTGCTCCAATGAGCTCTGGGGCCAACGTCCTGACTTTC. Encoded protein: CSAPMSSGANVLTF.

This chain links TRBV20-1 with TRBJ2-3; weak D call: TRBD2 (7 bases). Trimming shortened V by 2 bases and J by 0 bases, and 15 bases separated the two germline ends. The CDR3 spans 16 residues. Germline CDR1 reads DFQATT; CDR2 reads SNEGSKA (reference sequence). For the CDR3, the DNA is TGCAGTGCTAGACTGGGCGGGGGCTCTAGCACAGATACGCAGTATTTT. Its translation is CSARLGGGSSTDTQYF.

J is TRBJ2-3 and V is TRBV2, with D perhaps matching TRBD2 (7 bases). The germline V gene encodes CDR1 SNHLY and CDR2 FYNNEI. This CDR3 spans 15 amino acids. Trimming shortened V by 4 bases and J by 6 bases, and 17 bases separated the two germline ends. The CDR3 region is CASSVRAGAEDTQYF. CDR3 DNA: TGTGCCAGCAGTGTTAGGGCGGGGGCCGAGGATACGCAGTATTTT.

The rearrangement joins TRBV6-2 or TRBV6-3 to TRBJ2-5, with D possibly being TRBD1 (6 bases). The V end was cut by 0 bases, the J end by 3 bases, with 14 bases between. Germline CDR1 is MNHEY and CDR2 is SVGEGT. This CDR3 region has 16 residues. In DNA, the CDR3 is TGTGCCAGCAGTTACTCGATCGGACAGACCGAAGAGACCCAGTACTTC. Protein product: CASSYSIGQTEETQYF.

The CDR3: CASSVSRGAGNTIYF. The DNA of the CDR3 is TGTGCCAGCAGCGTCTCCCGGGGAGCGGGAAACACCATATATTTT. The chain couples TRBV5-4 to TRBJ1-3; D unresolved. This CDR3 has 15 amino acids. V was trimmed by 4 bases and J by 4 bases, leaving 15 bases between them. Germline values: CDR1 SGHNT, CDR2 YYREEE (reference sequence).